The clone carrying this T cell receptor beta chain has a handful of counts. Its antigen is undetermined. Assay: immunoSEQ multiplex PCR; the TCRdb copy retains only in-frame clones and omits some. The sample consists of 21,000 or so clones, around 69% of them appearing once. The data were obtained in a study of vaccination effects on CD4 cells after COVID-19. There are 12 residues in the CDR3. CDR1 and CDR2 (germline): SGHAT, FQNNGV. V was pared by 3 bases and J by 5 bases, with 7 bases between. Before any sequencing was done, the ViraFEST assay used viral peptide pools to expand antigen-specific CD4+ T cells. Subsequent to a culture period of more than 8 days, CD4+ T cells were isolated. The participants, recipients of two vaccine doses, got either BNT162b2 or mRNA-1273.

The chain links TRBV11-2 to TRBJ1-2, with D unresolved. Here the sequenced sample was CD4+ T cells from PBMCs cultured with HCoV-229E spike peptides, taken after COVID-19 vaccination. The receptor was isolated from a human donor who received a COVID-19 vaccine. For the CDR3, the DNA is TGTGCCAGCAGCTTGGGCCAGTATGGCTACACCTTC. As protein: CASSLGQYGYTF.